This TCR beta chain was sequenced during a study of identical twins. Study-wide results and limits: Analyses of zero insertions could, in part, be confounded by invariant MAIT and iNKT cells. Fewer insertions marked abundant cord blood beta clonotypes; young adult naive trended weakly, memory not at all. Out-of-frame alpha sequences shared by twins were enriched for low generation probability.

This clonotype has ten or more counts. Antigen specificity is unknown. MiXCR, applied by TCRdb to the 5' RACE reads, yields one record per CDR3 protein. The table records around 470,000 distinct CDR3 sequences, approximately 15% of them present only once. These records were also assigned to another study, of yellow fever vaccine responses in identical twins.

The sequence was collected from a young woman in good health. Sequences were obtained from CD4+ T cells sorted from blood.

The CDR3 spells CASSPVLRGDIQYF. The CDR3 DNA reads TGTGCCAGCAGCCCGGTGCTAAGGGGGGACATTCAGTACTTC. This sequence joins TRBV12-3 or TRBV12-4 and TRBJ2-4, with D perhaps TRBD1 or TRBD2 (6 bases each). The CDR3 covers 14 residues. The V end lost 6 bases, the J end lost 8 bases, and 17 bases lay between the germline ends.